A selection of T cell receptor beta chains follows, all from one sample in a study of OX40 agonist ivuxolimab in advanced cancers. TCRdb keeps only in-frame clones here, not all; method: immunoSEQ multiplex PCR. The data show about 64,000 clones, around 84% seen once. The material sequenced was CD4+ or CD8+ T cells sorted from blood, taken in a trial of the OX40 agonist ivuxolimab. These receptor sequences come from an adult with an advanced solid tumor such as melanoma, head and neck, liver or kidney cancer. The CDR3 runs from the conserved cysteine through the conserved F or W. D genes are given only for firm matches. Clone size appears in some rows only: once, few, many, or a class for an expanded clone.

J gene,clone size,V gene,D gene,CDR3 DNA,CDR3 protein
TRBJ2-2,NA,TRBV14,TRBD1,TGTGCCAGCAGCCAGGACAGGGTAACCGGGGAGCTGTTTTTT,CASSQDRVTGELFF
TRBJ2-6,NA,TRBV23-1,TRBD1,TGCGCCAGCAGTCAATCAGGGACAGGGAACTCTGGGGCCAACGTCCTGACTTTC,CASSQSGTGNSGANVLTF
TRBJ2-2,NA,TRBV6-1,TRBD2,TGTGCCAGCAGTGAAAGATCGTGGAGCGGGAGGAACACCGGGGAGCTGTTTTTT,CASSERSWSGRNTGELFF
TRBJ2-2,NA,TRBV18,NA,TGTGCCAGCTCACCTGGTTCGACAGCCGACACCGGGGAGCTGTTTTTT,CASSPGSTADTGELFF
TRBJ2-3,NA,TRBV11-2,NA,TGTGCCAGCAGCCCGACTGCCCGACGGAGGACAGATACGCAGTATTTT,CASSPTARRRTDTQYF
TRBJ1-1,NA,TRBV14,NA,TGTGCCAGCAGCCAAGTTCGGGGTGGAACTGAAGCTTTCTTT,CASSQVRGGTEAFF
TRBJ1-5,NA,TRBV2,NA,TGTGCCAGCAGTGTAGAGAAGGGGGACACTCAGCCCCAGCATTTT,CASSVEKGDTQPQHF
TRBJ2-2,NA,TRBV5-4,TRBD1,TGTGCCAGCAGCTCCGGGACAGGCTGGCCGGGGAGCACCGGGGAGCTGTTTTTT,CASSSGTGWPGSTGELFF
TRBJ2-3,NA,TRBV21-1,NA,TGTGCCAGCAGCAAAGCCTTGCGGGGAAGCACAGATACGCAGTATTTT,CASSKALRGSTDTQYF
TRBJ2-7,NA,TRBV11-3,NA,TGTGCCAGCAGCCCCAACACCCCGTACGAGCAGTACTTC,CASSPNTPYEQYF
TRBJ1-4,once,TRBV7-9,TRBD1,TGTGCCAGCAGCTTATCGTACAGGGGGAGTGAAAAACTGTTTTTT,CASSLSYRGSEKLFF
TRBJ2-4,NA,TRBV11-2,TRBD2,TGTGCCAGCAGCCCGGGACTAGCGGGGGGGCTATCCAAAAACATTCAGTACTTC,CASSPGLAGGLSKNIQYF
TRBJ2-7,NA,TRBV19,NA,TGTGCCAGTAGTACCGGACGGACCTACGAGCAGTACTTC,CASSTGRTYEQYF
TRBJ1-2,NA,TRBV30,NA,TGTGCCTGGAGTGCGAGGCCACGGGAGGGCTACACCTTC,CAWSARPREGYTF
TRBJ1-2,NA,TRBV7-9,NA,TGTGCCAGCAGCGATGGGGTGGGCTATGGCTACACCTTC,CASSDGVGYGYTF
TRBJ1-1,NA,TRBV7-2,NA,TGTGCCAGCAGCTCCAGGGTAAACACTGAAGCTTTCTTT,CASSSRVNTEAFF
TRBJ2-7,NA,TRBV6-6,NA,TGTGCCAGCAGTCTAAGGGAGGAGCAGTACTTC,CASSLREEQYF
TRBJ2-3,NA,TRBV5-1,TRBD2,TGCGCCAGCAGCTTGGGGACTAGCGGGAGCACAGATACGCAGTATTTT,CASSLGTSGSTDTQYF
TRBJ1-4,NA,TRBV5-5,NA,TGTGCCAGCAGCCAACCCCAGGGGGAAAAACTGTTTTTT,CASSQPQGEKLFF
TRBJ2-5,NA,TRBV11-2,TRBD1,TGTGCCAGCAGCCCGACAGGGGAGACCCAGTACTTC,CASSPTGETQYF
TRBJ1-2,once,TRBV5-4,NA,TGTGCCAGCAGCTTTAAGGGTTACTATGGCTACACCTTC,CASSFKGYYGYTF
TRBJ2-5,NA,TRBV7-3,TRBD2,TGTGCCAGCAGCCCTAGCGGGAGAAGGGAGACCCAGTACTTC,CASSPSGRRETQYF
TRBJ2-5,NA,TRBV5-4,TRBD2,TGTGCCAGCAGCTTCCGGACTAGCGGAGGGGGAGAGACCCAGTACTTC,CASSFRTSGGGETQYF
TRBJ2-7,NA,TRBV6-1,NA,TGTGCCAGCAGCTTTCTGACAGAGAACTACGAGCAGTACTTC,CASSFLTENYEQYF
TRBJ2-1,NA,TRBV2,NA,TGTGCCAGCAGCCCCCGAACAGAGACTAGTCGGGTTTACAATGAGCAGTTCTTC,CASSPRTETSRVYNEQFF
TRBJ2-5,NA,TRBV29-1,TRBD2,TGCAGCGTTGAAGTTAGCGGGGCCTACCAAGAGACCCAGTACTTC,CSVEVSGAYQETQYF
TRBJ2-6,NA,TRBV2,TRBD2,TGTGCCAGCGAGTTACTAGCGACTGGGGCCAACGTCCTGACTTTC,CASELLATGANVLTF
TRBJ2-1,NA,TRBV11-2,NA,TGTGCCAGCAGCTTAGCGGGGTACTCCTACAATGAGCAGTTCTTC,CASSLAGYSYNEQFF
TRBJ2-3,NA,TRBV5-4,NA,TGTGCCAGCAGCTCAGAGTGGGACGACACAGATACGCAGTATTTT,CASSSEWDDTDTQYF
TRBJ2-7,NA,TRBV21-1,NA,TGTGCCAGCAGCAAAGTGTTCTGGGACTACAGCTCCGATGGATACGAGCAGTACTTC,CASSKVFWDYSSDGYEQYF
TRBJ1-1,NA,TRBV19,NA,TGTGCCAGTAGTATAGTCCATTCGGCCCGTGAAGCTTTCTTT,CASSIVHSAREAFF
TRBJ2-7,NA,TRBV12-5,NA,TGTGCTAGTGGTTTGGGGACAGTAGTAATTGACGAGCAGTACTTC,CASGLGTVVIDEQYF
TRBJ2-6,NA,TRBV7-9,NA,TGTGCCAGCAGCCCGCCGCTGGCAGGGGTCGGGGCCAACGTCCTGACTTTC,CASSPPLAGVGANVLTF
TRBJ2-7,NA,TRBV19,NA,TGTGCCAGTAGTAATGGGCGGGAACAGGTCGAGCAGTACTTC,CASSNGREQVEQYF
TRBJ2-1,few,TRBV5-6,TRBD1,TGTGCCAGCAGCAACCCAGGGGGTAGCAATGAGCAGTTCTTC,CASSNPGGSNEQFF
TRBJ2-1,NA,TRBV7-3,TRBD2,TGTGCCAGCAGCTTAACCAGACTAGCGGGTTCCTACAATGAGCAGTTCTTC,CASSLTRLAGSYNEQFF